This TCR beta chain was recovered during a study of blood T cell repertoires in COVID-19. On the study more broadly: From the United States, Italy and Spain came samples of acute and convalescent COVID-19. Sample material is recorded as cDNA or gDNA derived from T cells, B-cell-depleted T cells, or PBMCs.

As handled by the study authors: The authors estimated nucleated cell counts from reference gene primer amplification. TCRdb keeps only in-frame clones here, not all; method: immunoSEQ multiplex PCR. D and trimming were read from the DNA, whereas the V and J calls and clone size are those reported in that table. This repertoire shows 200,000 to 250,000 clones, approximately 85% found once; its top ten account for around 0.97%. V lost 2 bases and J lost 7, with 11 bases in between. CDR3 size: 13 residues. Germline CDR1 is MNHEY and CDR2 is SVGAGI. The receptor comes from a middle-aged man with acute or convalescent COVID-19. The chain combines TRBV6-5 with TRBJ1-1; tentatively, D is TRBD1 (5 bases). Sequenced input: peripheral blood. CDR3 in amino acids: CASSYTGEGEAFF. The CDR3 nucleotides read TGTGCCAGCAGTTACACGGGGGAGGGTGAAGCTTTCTTT.